These 11 T cell receptor beta chains share one sample of origin, sequenced in a study of cytomegalovirus exposure and HLA in healthy donors. The PCR ran on 60 Vbeta and 13 Jbeta primers. Repertoires were generated with immunoSEQ multiplex PCR, while TCRdb's copy carries only in-frame clones and drops some. The sample lists roughly 180,000 clones; 82% were seen once. The sequenced material came from PBMCs. The receptors derive from a man in his forties or fifties in good health and CMV-seronegative.

The chain recombines TRBV5-4 with TRBJ2-1, with 15 bases identical to TRBD2. Per the germline V gene, CDR1 is SGHNT and CDR2 is YYREEE (reference sequence). With 4 bases clipped from V and 10 bases from J, the junction kept 6 bases outside the gene matches. CDR3 length: 15 residues. CDR3 sequence reads: CASSPGLAGGQEQFF. The DNA of the CDR3 is TGTGCCAGCAGCCCCGGACTAGCGGGGGGGCAGGAGCAGTTCTTC.

The chain recombines TRBV15 with TRBJ2-1, with D possibly being TRBD2 (6 bases). Germline V CDR1 and CDR2: LNHNV, YYDKDF (reference sequence). V was cut by 0 bases and J by 10 bases, with 13 bases left in between. The CDR3 is 14 residues long. The CDR3 DNA sequence: TGTGCCACCAGCAGAGACCGGGACTCCCTCGAGCAGTTCTTC. Its translation is CATSRDRDSLEQFF.

This clone turned up a few times. The chain couples TRBV28 to TRBJ2-3, with D possibly matching TRBD2 (7 bases). CDR1 MDHEN and CDR2 SYDVKM come from the germline V gene. The CDR3 length is 16 residues. Trimming shortened V by 3 bases and J by 3 bases, and 16 bases separated the two germline ends. CDR3 nucleotide sequence: TGTGCCAGCAGTTTTGTATCGGGGGGCCCGACAGATACGCAGTATTTT. It yields the protein CASSFVSGGPTDTQYF.

This clone was counted once. V usage is TRBV28 and J usage is TRBJ1-2; D perhaps matches TRBD1 (5 bases). Per the germline V gene, CDR1 is MDHEN and CDR2 is SYDVKM. The CDR3 contains 14 residues. Deletions cut 8 bases from V and 8 bases from J, with 21 bases between. DNA for the CDR3: TGTGCCAGCCAAATGACTCAGGGAACGAGGGGCTACACCTTC. Amino acid sequence: CASQMTQGTRGYTF.

The chain recombines TRBV19 with TRBJ2-7; TRBD2 aligns across 9 bases. Germline V gene sequence: CDR1 LNHDA, CDR2 SQIVND (reference sequence). The CDR3 has 15 residues. The junction had 4 bases not matched to a gene; V was cut back by 0 bases and J by 4 bases. In nucleotides, the CDR3 is TGTGCCAGTAGTATAGATAGCGGGGGCCCATACGAGCAGTACTTC. This gives the protein CASSIDSGGPYEQYF.

V gene TRBV7-3 combines with J gene TRBJ2-3; the match to TRBD2 covers 15 bases. V shed 5 bases, J shed 4 bases, and the junction held 4 bases outside the gene matches. The CDR3 length is 16 residues. CDR1 SGHTA and CDR2 FQGTGA come from the germline V gene. CDR3 loop: CASSKGLAGGPDTQYF. CDR3 sequence (DNA): TGTGCCAGCAGCAAGGGACTAGCGGGGGGACCAGATACGCAGTATTTT.

The V gene is TRBV27, the J gene TRBJ2-1, with TRBD2 matching over 14 bases. Unmatched junction bases numbered 5, after V lost 4 bases and J lost 9 bases. CDR3 length: 15 residues. In germline, CDR1 is MNHEY, CDR2 SMNVEV (reference sequence). CDR3 loop: CASSSGTSGRGEQFF. CDR3 DNA: TGTGCCAGCAGTTCCGGGACTAGCGGGAGAGGTGAGCAGTTCTTC.

The rearrangement links TRBV28 to TRBJ1-2, with no clear D. The length of the CDR3 is 13 residues. Germline V gene lookup returns CDR1 MDHEN and CDR2 SYDVKM. The V and J ends lost 6 bases and 6 bases respectively, with 14 bases between them. The CDR3 coding sequence is TGTGCCAGCAGAATCAGCGGTTCTAATGGCTACACCTTC. Its translation: CASRISGSNGYTF.

The table lists this clone with a count of one. V gene TRBV7-2 combines with J gene TRBJ1-5; 7 bases agree with TRBD1. The J segment lost 7 bases and the V segment lost 0 bases, leaving 6 bases of the junction unmatched. CDR1 and CDR2 from the germline V gene are SGHTA and FQGNSA. The CDR3 has 15 residues. The CDR3 DNA is TGTGCCAGCAGCTTAGCTACAGGGGTTGGGCAGCCCCAGCATTTT. Amino acids: CASSLATGVGQPQHF.

The CDR3 spells CASSVAGAGASQYEQYF. The CDR3 DNA sequence: TGTGCCAGCAGCGTAGCCGGGGCGGGGGCCAGCCAATACGAGCAGTACTTC. The chain couples TRBV9 to TRBJ2-7; possible D gene TRBD2, 7 bases. This CDR3 comprises 17 residues. Germline CDR1 SGDLS, CDR2 YYNGEE. Trimming took 0 bases from V and 4 from J, leaving 20 bases between them.

The sample holds a few counts of this clone. The rearrangement links TRBV7-9 to TRBJ2-3; the D gene is possibly TRBD1 (6 bases). V gave up 5 bases and J gave up 4 bases, with 10 bases separating them. The germline V gene encodes CDR1 SEHNR and CDR2 FQNEAQ (reference sequence). The CDR3 spans 13 residues. CDR3 sequence: CASSPGQPDTQYF. In DNA form, the CDR3 reads TGTGCCAGCAGCCCTGGACAGCCAGATACGCAGTATTTT.